This TCR beta chain originates from a study of T-cell memory formation after mild COVID-19. V dropped 6 bases and J dropped 4 bases, with 13 bases sitting between them. The CDR3 has 13 amino acids. On this clonotype itself: Its antigen is currently unknown.

General study findings and limits: Clones contracting day 15 to 85 were balanced CD4/CD8; later expanders leaned CD4+.

One entry per CDR3 protein, called by TCRdb with MiXCR from the 5' RACE reads. The sample contains about 210,000 distinct CDR3 sequences, about 10% of which appear only once. The rearrangement uses TRBV12-3 or TRBV12-4 and TRBJ2-7, with D perhaps TRBD1 (5 bases). Sequencing input: PBMCs or a T cell subset sorted from them (not recorded which). The TCR originated in a man aged 18 to 30 who had mild COVID-19 (a few samples of this study predate the infection). Cell type and time point are not known. In DNA form, the CDR3 reads TGTGCCAGCAGCCAAGGGGCCGAATACGAGCAGTACTTC. As protein: CASSQGAEYEQYF.